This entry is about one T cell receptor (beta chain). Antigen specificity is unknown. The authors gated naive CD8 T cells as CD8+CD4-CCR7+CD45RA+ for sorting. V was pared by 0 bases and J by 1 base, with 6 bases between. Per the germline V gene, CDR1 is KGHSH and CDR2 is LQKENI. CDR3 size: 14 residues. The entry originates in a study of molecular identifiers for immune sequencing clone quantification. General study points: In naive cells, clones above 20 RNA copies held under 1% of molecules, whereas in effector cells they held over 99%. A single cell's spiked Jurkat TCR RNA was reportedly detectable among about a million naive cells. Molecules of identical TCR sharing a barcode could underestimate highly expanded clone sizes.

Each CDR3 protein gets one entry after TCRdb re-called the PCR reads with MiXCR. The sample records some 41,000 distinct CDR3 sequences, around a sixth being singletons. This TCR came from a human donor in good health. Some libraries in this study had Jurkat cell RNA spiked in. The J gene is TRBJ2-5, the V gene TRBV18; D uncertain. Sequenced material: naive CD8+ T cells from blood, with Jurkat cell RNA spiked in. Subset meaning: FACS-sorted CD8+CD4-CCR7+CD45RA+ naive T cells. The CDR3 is CASSPPNSQETQYF. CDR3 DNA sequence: TGTGCCAGCTCACCACCCAACAGCCAAGAGACCCAGTACTTC.